This is a list of T cell receptor beta chains from one sample in a study of blood T cell repertoires in COVID-19. Some clones are missing from TCRdb's copy, which holds only in-frame ones; the method was immunoSEQ multiplex PCR. The table records around 200,000 clones, about 90% of them present only once. The specimen was peripheral blood. The receptors were sampled from a man aged 35 to 55 with active or convalescent COVID-19. Each CDR3 is given with its conserved first and last residue. Each record gives: V gene, J gene, CDR3 protein.

TRBV2	TRBJ2-4	CASSGGPENIQYF
TRBV28	TRBJ1-5	CASSITGSGNQPQHF
TRBV6-5	TRBJ2-1	CASSRLAGDYEQFF
TRBV3-1/TRBV3-2	TRBJ2-7	CASTRSSGTGYEQYF
TRBV28	TRBJ1-1	CASKSGGNTEAFF
TRBV7-2	TRBJ1-4	CASSFGHATEEKLFF
TRBV6-5	TRBJ2-2	CASKVPAQIGELFF
TRBV11-2	TRBJ1-5	CASSTGEYSNQPQHF
TRBV28	TRBJ1-2	CASSFPGRGGYTF
TRBV4-2	TRBJ2-1	CASSLRQESSYNEQFF
TRBV27	TRBJ1-1	CASSPGTGGNTEAFF
TRBV30	TRBJ2-4	CAWNSGAGGNIQYF
TRBV28	TRBJ1-5	CASSLQGADQPQHF
TRBV3-1/TRBV3-2	TRBJ1-3	CASSRGGSGNTIYF
TRBV5-1	TRBJ2-7	CASSPQGKIYEQYF
TRBV5-1	TRBJ1-2	CASSLTDYIGGYTF
TRBV9	TRBJ1-4	CASTKRGQVAFDEKLFF
TRBV5-1	TRBJ1-6	CASSPPDRGNSPLHF
TRBV5-4	TRBJ2-5	CASSRRPEQETQYF
TRBV11-2	TRBJ1-2	CASSLDPTAINYGYTF
TRBV9	TRBJ2-1	CASSVVASGSNEQFF
TRBV2	TRBJ1-1	CASSETGDRGVNTEAFF